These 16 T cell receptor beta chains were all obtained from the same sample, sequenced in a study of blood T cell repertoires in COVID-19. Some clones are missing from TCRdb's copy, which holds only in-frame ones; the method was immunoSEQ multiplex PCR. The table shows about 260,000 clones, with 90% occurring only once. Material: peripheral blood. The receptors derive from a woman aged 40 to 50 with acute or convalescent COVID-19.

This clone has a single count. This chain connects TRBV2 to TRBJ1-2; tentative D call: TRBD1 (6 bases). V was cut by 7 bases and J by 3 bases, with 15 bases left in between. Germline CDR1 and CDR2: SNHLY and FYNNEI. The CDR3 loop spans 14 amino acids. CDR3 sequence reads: CASNPQGWDYGYTF. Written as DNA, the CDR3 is TGTGCCAGCAATCCGCAGGGGTGGGACTATGGCTACACCTTC.

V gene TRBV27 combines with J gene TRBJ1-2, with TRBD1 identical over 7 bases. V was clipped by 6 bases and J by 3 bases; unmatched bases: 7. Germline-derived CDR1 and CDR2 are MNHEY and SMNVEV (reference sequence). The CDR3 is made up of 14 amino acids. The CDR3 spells CASSRDSYDYGYTF. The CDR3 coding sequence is TGTGCCAGCAGCCGGGACAGTTATGACTATGGCTACACCTTC.

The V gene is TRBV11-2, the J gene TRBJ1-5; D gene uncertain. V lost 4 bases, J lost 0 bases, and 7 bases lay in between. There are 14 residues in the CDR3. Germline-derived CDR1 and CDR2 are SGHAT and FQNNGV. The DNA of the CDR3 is TGTGCCAGCAGCTCATCGAGTAGCAATCAGCCCCAGCATTTT. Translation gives CASSSSSSNQPQHF.

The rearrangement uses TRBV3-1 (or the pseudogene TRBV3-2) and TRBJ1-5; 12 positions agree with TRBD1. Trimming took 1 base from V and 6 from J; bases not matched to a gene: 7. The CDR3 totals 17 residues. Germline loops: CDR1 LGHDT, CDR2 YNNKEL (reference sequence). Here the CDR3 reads CASSQAGTGGAGQPQHF. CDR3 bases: TGTGCCAGCAGCCAAGCCGGGACAGGGGGCGCGGGTCAGCCCCAGCATTTT.

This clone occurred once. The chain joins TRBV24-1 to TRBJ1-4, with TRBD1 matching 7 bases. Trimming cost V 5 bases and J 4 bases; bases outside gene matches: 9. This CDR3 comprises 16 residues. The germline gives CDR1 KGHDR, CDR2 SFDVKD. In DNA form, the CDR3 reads TGTGCCACCAGTGCCTCGACAGGGCCCTATAATGAAAAACTGTTTTTT. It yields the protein CATSASTGPYNEKLFF.

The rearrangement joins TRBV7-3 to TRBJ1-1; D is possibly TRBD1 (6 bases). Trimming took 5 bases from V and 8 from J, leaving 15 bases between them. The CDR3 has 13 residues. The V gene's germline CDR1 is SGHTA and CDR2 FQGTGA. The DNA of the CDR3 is TGTGCCAGCAGCCGGGGACCGGACAGAGAAGCTTTCTTT. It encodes CASSRGPDREAFF.

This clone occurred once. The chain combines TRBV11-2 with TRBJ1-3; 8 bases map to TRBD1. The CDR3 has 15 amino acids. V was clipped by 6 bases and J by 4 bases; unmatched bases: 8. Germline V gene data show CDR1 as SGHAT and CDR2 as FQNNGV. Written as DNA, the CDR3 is TGTGCCAGCAGTCTTGGACAGGGTGGCGGAAACACCATATATTTT. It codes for CASSLGQGGGNTIYF.

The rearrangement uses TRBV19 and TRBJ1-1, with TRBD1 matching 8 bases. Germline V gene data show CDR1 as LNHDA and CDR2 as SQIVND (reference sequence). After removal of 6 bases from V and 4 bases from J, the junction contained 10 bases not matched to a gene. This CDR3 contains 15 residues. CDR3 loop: CASRRSGQGRTEAFF. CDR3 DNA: TGTGCCAGTAGGCGATCTGGACAGGGCCGCACTGAAGCTTTCTTT.

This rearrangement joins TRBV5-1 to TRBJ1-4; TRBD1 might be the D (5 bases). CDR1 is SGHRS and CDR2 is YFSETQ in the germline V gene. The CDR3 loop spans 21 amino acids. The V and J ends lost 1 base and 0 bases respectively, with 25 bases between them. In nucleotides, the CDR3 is TGCGCCAGCAGCTTGTCCAGGGTCTACCCCCCATTGCAGGCAACTAATGAAAAACTGTTTTTT. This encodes CASSLSRVYPPLQATNEKLFF. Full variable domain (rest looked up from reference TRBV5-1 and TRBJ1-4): KAGVTQTPRYLIKTRGQQVTLSCSPISGHRSVSWYQQTPGQGLQFLFEYFSETQRNKGNFPGRFSGRQFSNSRSEMNVSTLELGDSALYLCASSLSRVYPPLQATNEKLFFGSGTQLSVL.

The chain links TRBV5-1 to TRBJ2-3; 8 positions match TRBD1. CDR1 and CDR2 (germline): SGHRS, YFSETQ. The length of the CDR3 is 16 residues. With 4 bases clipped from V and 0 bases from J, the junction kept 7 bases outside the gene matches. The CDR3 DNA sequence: TGCGCCAGCAGCCCAGGGACAGGTCCTAGCACAGATACGCAGTATTTT. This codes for CASSPGTGPSTDTQYF.

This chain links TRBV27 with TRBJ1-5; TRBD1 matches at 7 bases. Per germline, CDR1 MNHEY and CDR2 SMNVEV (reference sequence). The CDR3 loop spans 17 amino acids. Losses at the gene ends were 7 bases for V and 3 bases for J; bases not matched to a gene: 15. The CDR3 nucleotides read TGTGCCAGCAATACGTCGGGACAGAGTAATTACAATCAGCCCCAGCATTTT. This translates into CASNTSGQSNYNQPQHF.

CDR3 nucleotides: TGTGCCAGCCACTCGAAAAACGGACAGGGCAATGGCTACACCTTC. Protein sequence: CASHSKNGQGNGYTF. The V gene is TRBV27, the J gene TRBJ1-2, with 8 nucleotides matching TRBD1. CDR1 and CDR2 from the germline V gene are MNHEY and SMNVEV (reference sequence). CDR3 size: 15 residues. The V segment lost 8 bases and the J segment 6 bases; nucleotides outside the gene matches: 14.

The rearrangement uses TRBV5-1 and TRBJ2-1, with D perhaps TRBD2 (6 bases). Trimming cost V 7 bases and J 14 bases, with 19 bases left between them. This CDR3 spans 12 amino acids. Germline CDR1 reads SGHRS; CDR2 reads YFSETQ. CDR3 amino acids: CASLGSGSNKFF. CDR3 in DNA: TGCGCCAGCTTGGGTAGCGGTAGCAACAAGTTCTTC.

In DNA form, the CDR3 reads TGTGCCAGCAGTGAGTCAGGGAAAGCTTTCTTT. Its protein is CASSESGKAFF. This chain links TRBV2 with TRBJ1-1; possibly TRBD1 for D (5 bases). This CDR3 has 11 amino acids. Germline V CDR1 and CDR2: SNHLY, FYNNEI. Trimming stripped 3 bases from V and 9 bases from J, with 8 bases between.

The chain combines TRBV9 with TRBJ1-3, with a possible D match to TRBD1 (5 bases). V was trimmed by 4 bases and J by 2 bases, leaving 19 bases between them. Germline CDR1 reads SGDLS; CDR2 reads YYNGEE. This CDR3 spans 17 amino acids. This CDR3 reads CASSPRGVGVTGNTIYF. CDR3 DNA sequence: TGTGCCAGCAGCCCCCGCGGAGTAGGGGTAACTGGAAACACCATATATTTT.

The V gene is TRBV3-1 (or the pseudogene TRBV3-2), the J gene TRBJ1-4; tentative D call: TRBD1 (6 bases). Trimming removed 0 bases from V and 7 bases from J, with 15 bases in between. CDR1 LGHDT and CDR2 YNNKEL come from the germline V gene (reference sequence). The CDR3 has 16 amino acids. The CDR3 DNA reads TGTGCCAGCAGCCAAGAGCCTCACAGGGTCCGTGAAAAACTGTTTTTT. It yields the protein CASSQEPHRVREKLFF.